This passage covers 6 T cell receptor beta chains from one sample sequenced in a study of blood T cell repertoires in COVID-19. TCRdb's table, derived via immunoSEQ multiplex PCR, lists solely in-frame clones and lacks some. The sample consists of some 42,000 clones, about three quarters of them appearing once. Specimen: peripheral blood. The receptor set was obtained from a woman aged 70-85 years with acute or convalescent COVID-19.

This chain connects TRBV27 to TRBJ2-7; 7 bases map to TRBD2. Germline CDR1 and CDR2: MNHEY and SMNVEV (reference sequence). J gave up 3 bases and V 2 bases, and 7 bases lay outside the gene matches. This CDR3 is 15 amino acids long. The CDR3 DNA follows: TGTGCCAGCAGTTTAATGGGGGGACTATACTACGAGCAGTACTTC. Its protein is CASSLMGGLYYEQYF.

The J gene is TRBJ2-1, the V gene TRBV7-3, with 8 bases fitting TRBD2. Germline assignment: CDR1 SGHTA and CDR2 FQGTGA. The CDR3 spans 16 residues. V shed 5 bases and J 5 bases; nucleotides not matched to a gene: 11. The CDR3 DNA reads as TGTGCCAGCAGCCCATGGACTAGCTTAAAAAACAATGAGCAGTTCTTC. This sequence encodes CASSPWTSLKNNEQFF.

The gene calls are TRBV28 and TRBJ1-5; D gene uncertain. This CDR3 contains 15 residues. CDR1 is MDHEN and CDR2 is SYDVKM in the germline V gene. V lost 4 bases and J 3 bases, leaving 13 bases between the germline ends. CDR3 sequence: CASSSPQVYNQPQHF. DNA for the CDR3: TGTGCCAGCAGTTCCCCCCAGGTGTACAATCAGCCCCAGCATTTT. Drawing the rest from reference TRBV28 and TRBJ1-5, the complete variable domain is DVKVTQSSRYLVKRTGEKVFLECVQDMDHENMFWYRQDPGLGLRLIYFSYDVKMKEKGDIPEGYSVSREKKERFSLILESASTNQTSMYLCASSSPQVYNQPQHFGDGTRLSIL.

The V and J genes are TRBV29-1 and TRBJ2-3; 8 nucleotides align to TRBD2. J lost 3 bases, V lost 3 bases, and 11 bases had no gene match. Per the germline V gene, CDR1 is SQVTM and CDR2 is ANQGSEA. The CDR3 is 16 residues long. The CDR3 DNA sequence: TGCAGCGTTGATATGAGCGGGAGCGTGGGGACAGATACGCAGTATTTT. It translates to CSVDMSGSVGTDTQYF.

This clone came up once. The chain couples TRBV12-3 or TRBV12-4 to TRBJ1-6; unclear D gene. Trimming took off 6 bases at V and 7 bases at J, with 10 bases between the two ends. The CDR3 covers 13 residues. The CDR3 coding sequence is TGTGCCAGCAGCTTTCCTAGGAATTCACCCCTCCACTTT. Its protein is CASSFPRNSPLHF.

The genes are TRBV4-1 and TRBJ2-7, with 8 bases lining up with TRBD2. CDR3 size: 15 residues. Germline values: CDR1 MGHRA, CDR2 YSYEKL. The junction had 7 bases not matched to a gene; V was cut back by 1 base and J by 5 bases. The CDR3 DNA sequence: TGCGCCAGCAGCCAAGCGGCGACTAGCGCCAACGAGCAGTACTTC. This encodes CASSQAATSANEQYF.